Listed here is a single T cell receptor (beta chain). Its antigen is unknown. V shed 0 bases and J shed 0 bases, with 10 bases lying between them. The CDR3 is 16 amino acids. CDR1 is SGHDT and CDR2 is YYEEEE in the germline V gene. The primer mix had 60 Vbeta and 13 Jbeta primers. Sequenced by immunoSEQ multiplex PCR; TCRdb stores in-frame clones only, minus some. The sample carries approximately 160,000 clones, about four fifths recorded once. This sample is part of a study of cytomegalovirus exposure and HLA in healthy donors. Study results and limitations: In vitro work confirmed that a few CMV-associated chains recognize CMV antigens. The authors listed 150 to 200 TCR beta chains as cytomegalovirus-associated.

The sample taken for sequencing was PBMCs. The sequence derives from a girl aged 10-17 years in good health and CMV-seropositive. The chain uses TRBV5-6 and TRBJ2-1, with D perhaps matching TRBD2 (7 bases). CDR3 bases: TGTGCCAGCAGCTTGGTTCGGGGGGCCTCCTACAATGAGCAGTTCTTC. This gives the protein CASSLVRGASYNEQFF.